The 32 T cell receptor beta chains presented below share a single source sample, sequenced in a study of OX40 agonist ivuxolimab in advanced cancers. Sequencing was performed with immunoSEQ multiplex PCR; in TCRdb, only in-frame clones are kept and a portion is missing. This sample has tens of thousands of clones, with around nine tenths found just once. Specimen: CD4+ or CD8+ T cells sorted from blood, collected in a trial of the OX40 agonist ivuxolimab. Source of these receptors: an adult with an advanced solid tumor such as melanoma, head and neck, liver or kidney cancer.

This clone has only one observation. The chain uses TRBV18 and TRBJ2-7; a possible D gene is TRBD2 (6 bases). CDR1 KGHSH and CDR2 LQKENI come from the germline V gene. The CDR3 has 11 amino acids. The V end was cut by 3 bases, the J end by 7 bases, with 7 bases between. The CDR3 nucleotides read TGTGCCAGCTCACCGGAGGGAGAGCAGTACTTC. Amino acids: CASSPEGEQYF.

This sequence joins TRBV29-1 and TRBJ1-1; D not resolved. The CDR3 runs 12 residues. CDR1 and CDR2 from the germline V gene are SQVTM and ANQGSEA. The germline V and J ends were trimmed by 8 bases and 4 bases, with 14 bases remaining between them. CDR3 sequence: CSMLSGSTEAFF. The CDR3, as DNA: TGCAGCATGTTGTCGGGTAGCACTGAAGCTTTCTTT.

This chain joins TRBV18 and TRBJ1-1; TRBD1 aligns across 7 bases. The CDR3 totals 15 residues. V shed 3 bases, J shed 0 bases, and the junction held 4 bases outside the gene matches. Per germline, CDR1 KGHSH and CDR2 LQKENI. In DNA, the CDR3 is TGTGCCAGCTCACCCGAGGGGGCCATGAACACTGAAGCTTTCTTT. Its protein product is CASSPEGAMNTEAFF.

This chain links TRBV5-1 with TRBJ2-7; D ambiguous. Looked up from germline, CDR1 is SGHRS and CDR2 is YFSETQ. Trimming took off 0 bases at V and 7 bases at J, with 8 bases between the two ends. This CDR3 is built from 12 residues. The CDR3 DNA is TGCGCCAGCAGCTTGGTATATGGGGAGCAGTACTTC. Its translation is CASSLVYGEQYF.

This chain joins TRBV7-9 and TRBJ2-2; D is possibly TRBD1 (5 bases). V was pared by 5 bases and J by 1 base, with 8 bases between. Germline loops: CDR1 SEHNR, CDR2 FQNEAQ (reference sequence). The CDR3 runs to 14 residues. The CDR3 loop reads CASSPTVNTGELFF. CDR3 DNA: TGTGCCAGCAGCCCGACAGTGAACACCGGGGAGCTGTTTTTT.

The CDR3 coding sequence is TGTGCCAGCAGTGCCCAGTTATCTGGAAACACCATATATTTT. Its translation is CASSAQLSGNTIYF. The chain carries TRBV6-1 and TRBJ1-3; D remains ambiguous. This CDR3 comprises 14 residues. Trimming cost V 4 bases and J 1 base, with 8 bases left between them. Germline V gene lookup returns CDR1 MNHNS and CDR2 SASEGT.

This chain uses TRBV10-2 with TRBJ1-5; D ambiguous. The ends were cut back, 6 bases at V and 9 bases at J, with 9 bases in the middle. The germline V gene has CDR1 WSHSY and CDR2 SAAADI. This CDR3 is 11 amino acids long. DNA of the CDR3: TGCGCCAGCAGAGATGGCGGGCCCCAGCATTTT. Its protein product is CASRDGGPQHF.

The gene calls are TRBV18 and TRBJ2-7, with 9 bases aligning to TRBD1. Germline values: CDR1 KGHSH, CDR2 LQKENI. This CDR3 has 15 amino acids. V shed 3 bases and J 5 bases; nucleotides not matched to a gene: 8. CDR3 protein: CASSPPGQGVHEQYF. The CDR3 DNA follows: TGTGCCAGCTCACCCCCGGGACAGGGAGTCCACGAGCAGTACTTC.

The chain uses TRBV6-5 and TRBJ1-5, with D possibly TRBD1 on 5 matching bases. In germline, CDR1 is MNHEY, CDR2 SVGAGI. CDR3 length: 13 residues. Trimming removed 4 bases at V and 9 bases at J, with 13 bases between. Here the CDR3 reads CASSWGGLGPQHF. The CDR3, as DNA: TGTGCCAGCAGTTGGGGCGGCCTGGGGCCCCAGCATTTT.

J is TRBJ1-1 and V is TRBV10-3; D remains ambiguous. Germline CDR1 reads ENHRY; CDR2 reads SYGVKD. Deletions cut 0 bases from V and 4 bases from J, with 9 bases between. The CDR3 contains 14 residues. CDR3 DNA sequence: TGTGCCATCAGTGAGTCGAAAGGACTCACTGAAGCTTTCTTT. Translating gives CAISESKGLTEAFF.

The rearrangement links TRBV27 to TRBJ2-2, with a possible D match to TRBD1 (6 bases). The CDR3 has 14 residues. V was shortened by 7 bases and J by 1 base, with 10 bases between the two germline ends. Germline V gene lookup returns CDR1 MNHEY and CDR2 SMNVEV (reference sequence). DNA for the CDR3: TGTGCCAGCACTTGGGGGCTGAACACCGGGGAGCTGTTTTTT. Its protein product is CASTWGLNTGELFF.

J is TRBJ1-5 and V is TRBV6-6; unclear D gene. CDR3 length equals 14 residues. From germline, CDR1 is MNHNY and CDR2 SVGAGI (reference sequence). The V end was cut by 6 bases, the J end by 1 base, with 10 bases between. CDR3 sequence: CASSMDGSNQPQHF. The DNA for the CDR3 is TGTGCCAGCAGCATGGATGGCAGCAATCAGCCCCAGCATTTT.

In nucleotides, the CDR3 is TGTGCCAGCCGAAAAGGGACGAACACTGAAGCTTTCTTT. This sequence encodes CASRKGTNTEAFF. V is TRBV5-4 and J is TRBJ1-1, with D possibly being TRBD1 (5 bases). V lost 7 bases and J lost 1, with 11 bases in between. The CDR3 runs to 13 residues. Germline lookup yields CDR1 SGHNT and CDR2 YYREEE (reference sequence). The full variable domain, in which reference TRBV5-4 and TRBJ1-1 provide the parts outside the CDR3, is ETGVTQSPTHLIKTRGQQVTLRCSSQSGHNTVSWYQQALGQGPQFIFQYYREEENGRGNFPPRFSGLQFPNYSSELNVNALELDDSALYLCASRKGTNTEAFFGQGTRLTVV.

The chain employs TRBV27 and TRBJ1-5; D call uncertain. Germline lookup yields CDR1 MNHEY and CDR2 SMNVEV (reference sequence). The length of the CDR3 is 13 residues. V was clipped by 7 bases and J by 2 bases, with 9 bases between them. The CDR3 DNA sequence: TGTGCCAGCAAAACCGGCGGCAATCAGCCCCAGCATTTT. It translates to CASKTGGNQPQHF.

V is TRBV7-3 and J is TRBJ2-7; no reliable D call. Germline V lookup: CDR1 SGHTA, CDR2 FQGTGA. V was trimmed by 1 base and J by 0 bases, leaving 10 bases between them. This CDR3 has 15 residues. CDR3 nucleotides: TGTGCCAGCAGCTTAAATCCCGGTCCCTCCTACGAGCAGTACTTC. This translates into CASSLNPGPSYEQYF.

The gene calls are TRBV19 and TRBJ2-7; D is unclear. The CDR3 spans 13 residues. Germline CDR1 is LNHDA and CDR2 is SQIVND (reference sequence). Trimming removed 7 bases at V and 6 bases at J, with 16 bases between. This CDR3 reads CASTSGQHLEQYF. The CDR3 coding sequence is TGTGCCAGTACCAGTGGGCAGCACCTCGAGCAGTACTTC.

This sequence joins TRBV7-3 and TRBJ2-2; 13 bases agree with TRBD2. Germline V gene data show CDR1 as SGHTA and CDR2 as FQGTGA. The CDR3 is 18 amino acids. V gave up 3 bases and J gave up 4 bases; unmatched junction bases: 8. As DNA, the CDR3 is TGTGCCAGCAGCTTCCGACTAGCGGGGGGTTCTAGCACCGGGGAGCTGTTTTTT. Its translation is CASSFRLAGGSSTGELFF.

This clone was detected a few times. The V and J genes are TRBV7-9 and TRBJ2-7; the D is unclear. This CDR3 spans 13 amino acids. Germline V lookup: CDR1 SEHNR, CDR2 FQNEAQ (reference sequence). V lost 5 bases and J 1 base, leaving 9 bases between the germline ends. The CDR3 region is CASSPKRSYEQYF. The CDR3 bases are TGTGCCAGCAGCCCAAAACGTTCCTACGAGCAGTACTTC.

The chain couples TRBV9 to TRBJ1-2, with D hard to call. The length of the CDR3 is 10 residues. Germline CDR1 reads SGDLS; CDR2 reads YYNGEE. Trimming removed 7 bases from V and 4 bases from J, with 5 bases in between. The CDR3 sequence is CASRGYGYTF. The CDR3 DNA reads TGTGCCAGCCGAGGCTATGGCTACACCTTC.

The CDR3 protein is CASSGWSSYEQYF. The CDR3, as DNA: TGTGCCAGCAGCGGTTGGAGTTCCTACGAGCAGTACTTC. V usage is TRBV9 and J usage is TRBJ2-7; D remains ambiguous. This CDR3 is built from 13 residues. Trimming left V 3 bases short and J 1 base short, with 8 bases between. Germline CDR1 is SGDLS and CDR2 is YYNGEE.

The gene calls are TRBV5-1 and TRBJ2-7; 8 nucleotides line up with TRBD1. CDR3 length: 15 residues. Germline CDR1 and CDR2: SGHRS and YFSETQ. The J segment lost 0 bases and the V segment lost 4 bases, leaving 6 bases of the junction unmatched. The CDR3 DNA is TGCGCCAGCAGCCCGGGACAGGCCGGCTCCTACGAGCAGTACTTC. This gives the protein CASSPGQAGSYEQYF.

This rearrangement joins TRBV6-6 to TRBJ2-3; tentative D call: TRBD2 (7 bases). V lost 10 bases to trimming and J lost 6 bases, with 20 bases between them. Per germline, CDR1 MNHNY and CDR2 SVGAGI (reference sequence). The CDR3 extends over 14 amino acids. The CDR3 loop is CATGLVGARDTQYF. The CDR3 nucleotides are TGTGCCACCGGACTAGTGGGGGCGAGGGATACGCAGTATTTT.

The DNA for the CDR3 is TGCGCCAGCAGCTTGGCGGGGGATTCCGGGGAGCTGTTTTTT. Amino acids: CASSLAGDSGELFF. J is TRBJ2-2 and V is TRBV5-1, with D possibly being TRBD2 (6 bases). V lost 0 bases and J lost 6, with 9 bases in between. The CDR3 is 14 residues long. Germline V gene sequence: CDR1 SGHRS, CDR2 YFSETQ.

CDR3 bases: TGTGCCAGTATGGGGATAGAGGGGGCGAGCAATCAGCCCCAGCATTTT. It encodes CASMGIEGASNQPQHF. This chain connects TRBV19 to TRBJ1-5; 7 bases match TRBD1. Germline V gene lookup returns CDR1 LNHDA and CDR2 SQIVND (reference sequence). The J segment lost 1 base and the V segment lost 7 bases, leaving 10 bases of the junction unmatched. The CDR3 runs to 16 residues.

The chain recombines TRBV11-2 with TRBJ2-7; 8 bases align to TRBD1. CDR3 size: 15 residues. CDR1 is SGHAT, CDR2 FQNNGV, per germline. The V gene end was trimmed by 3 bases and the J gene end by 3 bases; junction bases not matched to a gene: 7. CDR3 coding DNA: TGTGCCAGCAGCTTCGGGACAGGAACCTTCTACGAGCAGTACTTC. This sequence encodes CASSFGTGTFYEQYF.

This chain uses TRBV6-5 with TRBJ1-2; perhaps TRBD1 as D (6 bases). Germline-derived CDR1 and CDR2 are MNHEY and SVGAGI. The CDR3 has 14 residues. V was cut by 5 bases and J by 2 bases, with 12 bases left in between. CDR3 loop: CASSRTGQNYGYTF. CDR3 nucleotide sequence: TGTGCCAGCAGTCGTACCGGACAGAACTATGGCTACACCTTC.

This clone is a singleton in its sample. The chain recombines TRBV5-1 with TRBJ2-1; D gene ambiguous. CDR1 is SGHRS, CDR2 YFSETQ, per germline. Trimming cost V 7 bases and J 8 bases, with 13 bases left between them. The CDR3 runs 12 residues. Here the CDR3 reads CASGSPLDEQFF. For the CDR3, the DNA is TGCGCCAGCGGATCGCCGTTGGATGAGCAGTTCTTC.

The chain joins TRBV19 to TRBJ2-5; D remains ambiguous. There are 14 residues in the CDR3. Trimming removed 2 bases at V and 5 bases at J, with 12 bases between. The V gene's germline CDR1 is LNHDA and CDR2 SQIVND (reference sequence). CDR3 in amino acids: CASSIWGFEETQYF. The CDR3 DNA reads TGTGCCAGTAGTATATGGGGATTTGAGGAGACCCAGTACTTC. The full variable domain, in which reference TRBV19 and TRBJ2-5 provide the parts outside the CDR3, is DGGITQSPKYLFRKEGQNVTLSCEQNLNHDAMYWYRQDPGQGLRLIYYSQIVNDFQKGDIAEGYSVSREKKESFPLTVTSAQKNPTAFYLCASSIWGFEETQYFGPGTRLLVL.

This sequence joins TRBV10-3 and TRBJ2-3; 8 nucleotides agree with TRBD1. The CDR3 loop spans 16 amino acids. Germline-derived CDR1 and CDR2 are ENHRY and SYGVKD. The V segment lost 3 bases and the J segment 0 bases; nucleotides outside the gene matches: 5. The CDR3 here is CAISDRTGGSTDTQYF. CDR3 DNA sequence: TGTGCCATCAGTGACAGAACAGGGGGGAGCACAGATACGCAGTATTTT.

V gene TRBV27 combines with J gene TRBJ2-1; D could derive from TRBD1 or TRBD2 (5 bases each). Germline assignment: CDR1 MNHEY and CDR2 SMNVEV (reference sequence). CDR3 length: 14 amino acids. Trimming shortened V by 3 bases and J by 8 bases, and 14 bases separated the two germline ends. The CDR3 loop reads CASSLGRGRDEQFF. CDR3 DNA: TGTGCCAGCAGTTTGGGACGGGGTAGGGATGAGCAGTTCTTC.

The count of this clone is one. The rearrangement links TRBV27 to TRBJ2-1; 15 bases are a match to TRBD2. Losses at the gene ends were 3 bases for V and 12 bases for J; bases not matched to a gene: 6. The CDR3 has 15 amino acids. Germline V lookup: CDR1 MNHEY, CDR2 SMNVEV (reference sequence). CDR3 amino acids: CASSFLGGLAGGQFF. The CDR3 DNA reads TGTGCCAGCAGTTTCCTTGGGGGACTAGCGGGGGGGCAGTTCTTC.

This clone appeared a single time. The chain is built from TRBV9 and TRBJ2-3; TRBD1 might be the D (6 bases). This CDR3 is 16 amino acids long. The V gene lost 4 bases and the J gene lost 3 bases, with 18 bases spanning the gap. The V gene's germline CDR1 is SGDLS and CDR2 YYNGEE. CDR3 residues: CASSPFGGQTTDTQYF. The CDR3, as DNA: TGTGCCAGCAGCCCTTTCGGTGGACAGACTACAGATACGCAGTATTTT. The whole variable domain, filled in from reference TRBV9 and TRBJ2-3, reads DSGVTQTPKHLITATGQRVTLRCSPRSGDLSVYWYQQSLDQGLQFLIQYYNGEERAKGNILERFSAQQFPDLHSELNLSSLELGDSALYFCASSPFGGQTTDTQYFGPGTRLTVL.